What follows is one T cell receptor (beta chain) and its context. RNA, at 0.5 to 1 ug, was reverse transcribed with random hexamers. TCRdb itself ran the immunoSEQ multiplex PCR reads through MiXCR, one entry per CDR3 protein. The sample holds 100,000 or so distinct CDR3 sequences; roughly 90% are singletons and the top ten take 0.12%. This sample was included in a study of CD8 T cells in Susac syndrome. The V and J ends lost 3 bases and 5 bases respectively, with 23 bases between them. Germline V gene data show CDR1 as KGHSH and CDR2 as LQKENI. The CDR3 runs 18 residues. J is TRBJ1-5 and V is TRBV18; possibly TRBD1 for D (5 bases). Sequences were obtained from CD8+ T cells from PBMCs. The TCR was taken from a human donor in good health. The CDR3 loop reads CASSPARSSFGGDQPQHF. CDR3 coding DNA: TGTGCCAGCTCACCGGCTCGCTCCAGTTTCGGAGGGGATCAGCCCCAGCATTTT.